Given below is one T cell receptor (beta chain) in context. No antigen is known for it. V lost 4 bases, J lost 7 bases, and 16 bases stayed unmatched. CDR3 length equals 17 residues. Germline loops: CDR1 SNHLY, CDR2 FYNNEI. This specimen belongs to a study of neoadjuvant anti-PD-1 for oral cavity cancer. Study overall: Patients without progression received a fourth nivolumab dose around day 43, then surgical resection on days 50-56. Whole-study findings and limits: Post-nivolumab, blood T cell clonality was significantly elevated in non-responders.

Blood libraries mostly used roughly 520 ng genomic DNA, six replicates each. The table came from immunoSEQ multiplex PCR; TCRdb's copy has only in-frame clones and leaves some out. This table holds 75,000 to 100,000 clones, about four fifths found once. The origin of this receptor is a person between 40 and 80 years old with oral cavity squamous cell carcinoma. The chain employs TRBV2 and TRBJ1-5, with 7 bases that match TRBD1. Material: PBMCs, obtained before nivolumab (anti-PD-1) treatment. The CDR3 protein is CASSAETGLVRGQPQHF. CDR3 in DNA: TGTGCCAGCAGTGCCGAGACAGGGTTGGTGAGGGGACAGCCCCAGCATTTT.